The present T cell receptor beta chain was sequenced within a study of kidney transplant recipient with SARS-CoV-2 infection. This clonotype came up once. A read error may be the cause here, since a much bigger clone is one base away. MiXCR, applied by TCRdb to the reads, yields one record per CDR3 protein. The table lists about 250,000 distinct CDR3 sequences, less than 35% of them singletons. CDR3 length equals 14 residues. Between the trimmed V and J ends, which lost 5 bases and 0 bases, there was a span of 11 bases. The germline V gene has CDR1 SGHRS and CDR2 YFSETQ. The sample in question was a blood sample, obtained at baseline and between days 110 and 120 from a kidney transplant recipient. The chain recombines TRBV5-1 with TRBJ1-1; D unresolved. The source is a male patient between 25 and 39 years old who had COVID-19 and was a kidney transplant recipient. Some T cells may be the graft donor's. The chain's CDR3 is CASRSLHVNTEAFF. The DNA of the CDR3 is TGCGCCAGCAGGTCGTTACACGTGAACACTGAAGCTTTCTTT.